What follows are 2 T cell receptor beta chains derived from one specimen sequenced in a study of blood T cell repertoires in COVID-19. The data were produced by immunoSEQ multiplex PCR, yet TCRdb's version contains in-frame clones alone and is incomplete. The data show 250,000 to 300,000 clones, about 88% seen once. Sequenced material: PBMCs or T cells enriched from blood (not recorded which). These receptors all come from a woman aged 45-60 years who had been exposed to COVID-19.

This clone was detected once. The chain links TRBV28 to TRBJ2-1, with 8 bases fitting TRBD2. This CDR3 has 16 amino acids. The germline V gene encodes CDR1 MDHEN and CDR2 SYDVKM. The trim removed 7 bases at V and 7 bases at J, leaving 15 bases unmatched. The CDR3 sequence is CASTPLGAGGGNEQFF. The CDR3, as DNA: TGTGCCAGCACCCCTCTGGGGGCGGGGGGCGGAAATGAGCAGTTCTTC.

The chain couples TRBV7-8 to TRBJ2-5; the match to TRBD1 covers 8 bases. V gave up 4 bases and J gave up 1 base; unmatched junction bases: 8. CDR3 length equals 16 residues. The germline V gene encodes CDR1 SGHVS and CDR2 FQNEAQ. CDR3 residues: CASSSSPGGFQETQYF. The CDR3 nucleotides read TGTGCCAGCAGCTCCTCTCCAGGGGGCTTCCAAGAGACCCAGTACTTC.